The 9 T cell receptor beta chains given below trace back to one sample, sequenced in a study of blood T cell repertoires in COVID-19. Profiled with immunoSEQ multiplex PCR; TCRdb holds only in-frame clones, not every one. The table has a few hundred thousand clones, 86% seen once. The source material was peripheral blood. Source of these receptors: a man in his forties who had recovered from COVID-19.

The V call is TRBV10-1, the J call TRBJ2-1; maybe TRBD2 (5 bases). CDR1 is WNHNN and CDR2 is SYGVQD in the germline V gene (reference sequence). V shed 7 bases and J shed 10 bases, with 17 bases lying between them. The CDR3 spans 13 residues. The CDR3 spells CASTGGTLREQFF. The CDR3 DNA reads as TGCGCCAGCACCGGAGGTACTCTTAGGGAGCAGTTCTTC.

The V gene is TRBV7-2, the J gene TRBJ2-1; D is perhaps TRBD2 (6 bases). Trimming cost V 0 bases and J 9 bases, with 15 bases left between them. CDR3 size: 15 residues. Germline loops: CDR1 SGHTA, CDR2 FQGNSA. The CDR3: CASSLAVRGLGEQFF. The CDR3 region has the DNA TGTGCCAGCAGCTTAGCTGTGCGGGGACTGGGTGAGCAGTTCTTC.

The sample holds one count of this clone. The chain joins TRBV29-1 to TRBJ1-4; no reliable D call. The CDR3 sequence is 14 residues long. The germline CDR1 and CDR2 sequences are SQVTM and ANQGSEA. Trimming cost V 7 bases and J 6 bases, with 18 bases left between them. The CDR3 loop is CSARTGLEDEKLFF. The CDR3 coding sequence is TGCAGCGCCCGGACGGGCCTGGAGGATGAAAAACTGTTTTTT.

J is TRBJ2-5 and V is TRBV10-3; 7 nucleotides line up with TRBD2. The junction had 7 bases not matched to a gene; V was cut back by 6 bases and J by 3 bases. There are 14 residues in the CDR3. The V gene's germline CDR1 is ENHRY and CDR2 SYGVKD. CDR3: CAIRVSGTKETQYF. DNA of the CDR3: TGTGCCATCAGGGTCAGCGGGACTAAAGAGACCCAGTACTTC.

The V and J genes are TRBV27 and TRBJ2-7; 8 nucleotides align to TRBD1. The length of the CDR3 is 13 residues. V lost 6 bases, J lost 0 bases, and 1 base stayed unmatched. Germline V gives CDR1 MNHEY, CDR2 SMNVEV (reference sequence). CDR3: CASRDRVSYEQYF. Written as DNA, the CDR3 is TGTGCCAGCAGGGACAGGGTCTCCTACGAGCAGTACTTC.

The chain recombines TRBV2 with TRBJ2-1; the match to TRBD2 covers 8 bases. Unmatched junction bases numbered 8, after V lost 5 bases and J lost 2 bases. Germline CDR1 is SNHLY and CDR2 is FYNNEI. This CDR3 region has 16 residues. The CDR3 nucleotides read TGTGCCAGCAGTCGCTATGCGGGAGGTCCCTACAATGAGCAGTTCTTC. This translates into CASSRYAGGPYNEQFF.

V and J are TRBV12-3 or TRBV12-4 and TRBJ2-7, with D unresolved. CDR3 length equals 13 residues. Trimming left V 2 bases short and J 0 bases short, with 5 bases between. In DNA, the CDR3 is TGTGCCAGCAGTTTAAAGCCCTCCTACGAGCAGTACTTC. Its translation: CASSLKPSYEQYF.

The chain joins TRBV5-1 to TRBJ2-1, with TRBD1 identical over 7 bases. V lost 3 bases to trimming and J lost 4 bases; unmatched junction nucleotides: 4. CDR3 length: 14 residues. Germline lookup yields CDR1 SGHRS and CDR2 YFSETQ. CDR3 bases: TGCGCCAGCAGCTCGACGACAGGGTACAATGAGCAGTTCTTC. Protein: CASSSTTGYNEQFF. The variable domain in full, with the rest retrieved from reference TRBV5-1 and TRBJ2-1, is KAGVTQTPRYLIKTRGQQVTLSCSPISGHRSVSWYQQTPGQGLQFLFEYFSETQRNKGNFPGRFSGRQFSNSRSEMNVSTLELGDSALYLCASSSTTGYNEQFFGPGTRLTVL.

This clone was seen once. The rearrangement links TRBV4-3 to TRBJ2-3, with 7 bases identical to TRBD2. The CDR3 has 15 amino acids. Looked up from germline, CDR1 is LGHNA and CDR2 is YSLEER. After removal of 3 bases from V and 3 bases from J, the junction contained 6 bases not matched to a gene. Here the CDR3 DNA reads TGCGCCAGCAGCCACCTGGCAGCGGGGACAGATACGCAGTATTTT. Translated, it gives CASSHLAAGTDTQYF.